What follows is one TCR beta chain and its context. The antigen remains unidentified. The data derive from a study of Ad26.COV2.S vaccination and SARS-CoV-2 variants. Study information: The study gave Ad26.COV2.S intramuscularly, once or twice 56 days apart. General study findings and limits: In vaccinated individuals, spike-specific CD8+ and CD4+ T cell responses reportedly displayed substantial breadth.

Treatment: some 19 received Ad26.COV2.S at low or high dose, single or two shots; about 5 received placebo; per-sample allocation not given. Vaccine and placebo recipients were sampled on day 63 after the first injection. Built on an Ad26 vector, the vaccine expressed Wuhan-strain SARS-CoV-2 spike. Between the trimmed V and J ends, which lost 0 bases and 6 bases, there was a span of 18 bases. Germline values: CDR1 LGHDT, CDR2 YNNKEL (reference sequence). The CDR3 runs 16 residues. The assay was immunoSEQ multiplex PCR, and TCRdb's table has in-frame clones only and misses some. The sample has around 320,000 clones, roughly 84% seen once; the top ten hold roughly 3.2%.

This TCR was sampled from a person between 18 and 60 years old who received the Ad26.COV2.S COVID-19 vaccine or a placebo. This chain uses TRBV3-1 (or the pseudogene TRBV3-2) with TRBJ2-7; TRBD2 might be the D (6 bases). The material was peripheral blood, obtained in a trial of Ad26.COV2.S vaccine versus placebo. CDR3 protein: CASSQDRGGALFEQYF. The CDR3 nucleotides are TGTGCCAGCAGCCAAGATAGGGGCGGGGCCCTTTTCGAGCAGTACTTC.